This is a list of T cell receptor beta chains from one sample in a study of regulatory T cells in long-lasting Graves disease. TCRdb processed the multiplex PCR reads anew with MiXCR; each CDR3 protein has one entry. The sample has approximately 210,000 distinct CDR3 sequences; approximately 20% are singletons. The sample in question was peripheral blood mononuclear cells (PBMCs), obtained at new diagnosis, from a patient treated with antithyroid drugs. These receptors all come from a female donor with Graves disease. The CDR3 runs from the conserved cysteine through the conserved F or W. D genes are given only for firm matches. Clone size appears in some rows only: once, few, many, or a class for an expanded clone.

clone size: NA; V gene: TRBV11-1; D gene: TRBD1; J gene: TRBJ2-1; CDR3 DNA: TGTGCCAGCAGCCCGCGGGACAGGGGCCCCTACAATGAGCAGTTCTTC; CDR3 protein: CASSPRDRGPYNEQFF
clone size: many; V gene: TRBV18; D gene: NA; J gene: TRBJ1-1; CDR3 DNA: TGTGCCAGCTCACCATATGTAACCACTGAAGCTTTCTTT; CDR3 protein: CASSPYVTTEAFF
clone size: many; V gene: TRBV20-1; D gene: NA; J gene: TRBJ1-1; CDR3 DNA: TGCAGTGCTAGAGTTAGTGGAGGGTGGGCTGAAGCTTTCTTT; CDR3 protein: CSARVSGGWAEAFF
clone size: many; V gene: TRBV18; D gene: TRBD2; J gene: TRBJ2-1; CDR3 DNA: TGTGCCAGCTCACCACCGGTACTAGCGGGAGAAGATGAGGATGAGCAGTTCTTC; CDR3 protein: CASSPPVLAGEDEDEQFF
clone size: many; V gene: TRBV6-2/TRBV6-3; D gene: NA; J gene: TRBJ2-1; CDR3 DNA: TGTGCCAGCAGTGATGGCGGGACCCCTTACAATGAGCAGTTCTTC; CDR3 protein: CASSDGGTPYNEQFF
clone size: many; V gene: TRBV19; D gene: NA; J gene: TRBJ2-2; CDR3 DNA: TGTGCCAGCAGTAAAGGGAACACCGGGGAGCTGTTTTTT; CDR3 protein: CASSKGNTGELFF
clone size: many; V gene: TRBV11-3; D gene: NA; J gene: TRBJ1-2; CDR3 DNA: TGTGCCAGCAGCCCGTCCGGGTCGGACTATGGCTACACCTTC; CDR3 protein: CASSPSGSDYGYTF
clone size: NA; V gene: TRBV27; D gene: NA; J gene: TRBJ1-6; CDR3 DNA: TGTGCCAGCAGTTTAGGGTGGACAGTATATAATTCACCCCTCCACTTT; CDR3 protein: CASSLGWTVYNSPLHF
clone size: many; V gene: TRBV27; D gene: NA; J gene: TRBJ1-1; CDR3 DNA: TGTGCCAGCACCCCAAACGGGGGTTCTGAAGCTTTCTTT; CDR3 protein: CASTPNGGSEAFF
clone size: few; V gene: TRBV11-2; D gene: NA; J gene: TRBJ1-2; CDR3 DNA: TGTGCCAGCAGCTTAGGTGGATGGAACTATGGCTACACCTTC; CDR3 protein: CASSLGGWNYGYTF
clone size: many; V gene: TRBV20-1; D gene: NA; J gene: TRBJ2-7; CDR3 DNA: TGCAGTGCTAGAGGGCGCCAGGGGACCTACGAGCAGTACTTC; CDR3 protein: CSARGRQGTYEQYF
clone size: many; V gene: TRBV19; D gene: TRBD2; J gene: TRBJ2-5; CDR3 DNA: TGTGCCAGTAGTATCCTAGCGGGAGGAGAGACCCAGTACTTC; CDR3 protein: CASSILAGGETQYF
clone size: many; V gene: TRBV27; D gene: NA; J gene: TRBJ2-3; CDR3 DNA: TGTGCCAGCAGTTTTGAGGGCACTCGGCAGTATTTT; CDR3 protein: CASSFEGTRQYF
clone size: many; V gene: TRBV2; D gene: TRBD2; J gene: TRBJ2-2; CDR3 DNA: TGTGCCAGCTCAGCGGGAGAGTTTGGGGAGCTGTTTTTT; CDR3 protein: CASSAGEFGELFF
clone size: many; V gene: TRBV12-3/TRBV12-4; D gene: TRBD1; J gene: TRBJ1-5; CDR3 DNA: TGTGCCAGCAGACAGGGGAGCAATCAGCCCCAGCATTTT; CDR3 protein: CASRQGSNQPQHF
clone size: many; V gene: TRBV2; D gene: NA; J gene: TRBJ2-2; CDR3 DNA: TGTGCCAGCAGTGAAGACGTAACGAACACCGGGGAGCTGTTTTTT; CDR3 protein: CASSEDVTNTGELFF
clone size: many; V gene: TRBV12-3/TRBV12-4; D gene: TRBD1; J gene: TRBJ1-2; CDR3 DNA: TGTGCCAGCAGTACCGGGACAGGGGTCGGGTTCACCTTC; CDR3 protein: CASSTGTGVGFTF
clone size: NA; V gene: TRBV4-1; D gene: TRBD1; J gene: TRBJ2-7; CDR3 DNA: TGCGCCAGCAGCCCGGGGACAGGGGATCGCTACGAGCAGTACTTC; CDR3 protein: CASSPGTGDRYEQYF
clone size: NA; V gene: TRBV15; D gene: TRBD1; J gene: TRBJ1-5; CDR3 DNA: TGTGCCACCAGCAGAGATCGAACGCCAGGGGGTCAGCCCCAGCATTTT; CDR3 protein: CATSRDRTPGGQPQHF
clone size: many; V gene: TRBV18; D gene: NA; J gene: TRBJ1-1; CDR3 DNA: TGTGCCAGCTCACTCCAGATCGCAAGGGGTGAAGCTTTCTTT; CDR3 protein: CASSLQIARGEAFF
clone size: many; V gene: TRBV19; D gene: TRBD2; J gene: TRBJ2-1; CDR3 DNA: TGTGCCAGTAGTACCAATAGCGGGAACTACAATGAGCAGTTCTTC; CDR3 protein: CASSTNSGNYNEQFF
clone size: many; V gene: TRBV9; D gene: TRBD1; J gene: TRBJ1-6; CDR3 DNA: TGTGCCAGCAGCCCGGACAGGGATTCACCCCTCCACTTT; CDR3 protein: CASSPDRDSPLHF
clone size: many; V gene: TRBV10-3; D gene: TRBD1; J gene: TRBJ2-1; CDR3 DNA: TGTGCCACCTCGACAGGGAACTACAACAATGAGCAGTTCTTC; CDR3 protein: CATSTGNYNNEQFF
clone size: NA; V gene: TRBV6-2/TRBV6-3; D gene: NA; J gene: TRBJ2-6; CDR3 DNA: TGTGCCAGCAGTTCCAGCCGGACCAAATCTTCTGGGGCCAACGTCCTGACTTTC; CDR3 protein: CASSSSRTKSSGANVLTF
clone size: many; V gene: TRBV27; D gene: NA; J gene: TRBJ1-4; CDR3 DNA: TGTGCCAGCAGCAGCACCTCCCTCGGTGAAAAACTGTTTTTT; CDR3 protein: CASSSTSLGEKLFF
clone size: NA; V gene: TRBV28; D gene: NA; J gene: TRBJ1-2; CDR3 DNA: TGTGCCAGCAGCTTCGGGGTTCCGTATGGCTACACCTTC; CDR3 protein: CASSFGVPYGYTF
clone size: NA; V gene: TRBV7-2; D gene: TRBD1; J gene: TRBJ2-2; CDR3 DNA: TGTGCCAGCAACTTTAGGACAGGGCTTACCGGGGAGCTGTTTTTT; CDR3 protein: CASNFRTGLTGELFF
clone size: many; V gene: TRBV27; D gene: TRBD2; J gene: TRBJ2-1; CDR3 DNA: TGTGCCAGCAGTTATCTAGCGGGAGGGCCCGGTGAGCAGTTCTTC; CDR3 protein: CASSYLAGGPGEQFF
clone size: many; V gene: TRBV18; D gene: NA; J gene: TRBJ1-4; CDR3 DNA: TGTGCCAGCTCCCTCGAGGGCCTCCGGCTTAATGAAAAACTGTTTTTT; CDR3 protein: CASSLEGLRLNEKLFF
clone size: NA; V gene: TRBV2; D gene: TRBD2; J gene: TRBJ2-1; CDR3 DNA: TGTGCCAGCAATCCGGAGACTAGCGGGAGGAGCAATGAGCAGTTCTTC; CDR3 protein: CASNPETSGRSNEQFF
clone size: few; V gene: TRBV27; D gene: NA; J gene: TRBJ2-2; CDR3 DNA: TGTGCCAGCAGTTCGCCAGCCCCGCCAACCGGGGAGCTGTTTTTT; CDR3 protein: CASSSPAPPTGELFF
clone size: many; V gene: TRBV27; D gene: NA; J gene: TRBJ1-5; CDR3 DNA: TGTGCCAGCAGTTTTGCGAGCAATCAGCCCCAGCATTTT; CDR3 protein: CASSFASNQPQHF
clone size: many; V gene: TRBV7-2; D gene: TRBD2; J gene: TRBJ2-3; CDR3 DNA: TGTGCCAGCAGCCGGACTAGCGGGAGGGCCCTTACGCAGTATTTT; CDR3 protein: CASSRTSGRALTQYF
clone size: many; V gene: TRBV6-2/TRBV6-3; D gene: TRBD1; J gene: TRBJ1-5; CDR3 DNA: TGTGCCAGCAGTTACTCCTTTAACAGGGGAGCGGGTCAGCCCCAGCATTTT; CDR3 protein: CASSYSFNRGAGQPQHF
clone size: once; V gene: TRBV11-2; D gene: NA; J gene: TRBJ2-5; CDR3 DNA: TGTGCCAGCAGCTTGGAGGCCAGAGAAGAGACCCAGTACTTC; CDR3 protein: CASSLEAREETQYF
clone size: many; V gene: TRBV7-8; D gene: NA; J gene: TRBJ2-3; CDR3 DNA: TGTGCCAGCAGCGGCCGGGATAGTTTTGGCACAGATACGCAGTATTTT; CDR3 protein: CASSGRDSFGTDTQYF
clone size: NA; V gene: TRBV28; D gene: NA; J gene: TRBJ1-2; CDR3 DNA: TGTGCCACCAACGAGCGGGCAGGGAACGGCTACACCTTC; CDR3 protein: CATNERAGNGYTF
clone size: many; V gene: TRBV9; D gene: NA; J gene: TRBJ2-2; CDR3 DNA: TGTGCCAGCAGCGCTTCCCCTATGAACACCGGGGAGCTGTTTTTT; CDR3 protein: CASSASPMNTGELFF
clone size: few; V gene: TRBV11-2; D gene: NA; J gene: TRBJ2-7; CDR3 DNA: TGTGCCAGCAGCTTAGGGGGAGGCTACGAGCAGTGCTTC; CDR3 protein: CASSLGGGYEQCF
clone size: many; V gene: TRBV5-1; D gene: TRBD2; J gene: TRBJ2-1; CDR3 DNA: TGCGCCAGCAGCTTGGGGAGTAGCGGGTACAATGAGCAGTTCTTC; CDR3 protein: CASSLGSSGYNEQFF
clone size: many; V gene: TRBV30; D gene: NA; J gene: TRBJ1-6; CDR3 DNA: TGTGCCTGGAGTGACCCCCTTGGAACCCTCCACTTT; CDR3 protein: CAWSDPLGTLHF
clone size: many; V gene: TRBV20-1; D gene: NA; J gene: TRBJ2-3; CDR3 DNA: TGCAGTGCTAGGGCTAGCGGCACAGATACGCAGTATTTT; CDR3 protein: CSARASGTDTQYF
clone size: NA; V gene: TRBV6-2/TRBV6-3; D gene: TRBD2; J gene: TRBJ2-1; CDR3 DNA: TGTGCCAGCAGTTACTCGGGACTAGCGGGAGGGCAGGGGAATGAGCAGTTCTTC; CDR3 protein: CASSYSGLAGGQGNEQFF
clone size: many; V gene: TRBV2; D gene: NA; J gene: TRBJ2-5; CDR3 DNA: TGTGCCAGCAGTGAGGATCGCGCGAAGGAGACCCAGTACTTC; CDR3 protein: CASSEDRAKETQYF
clone size: many; V gene: TRBV12-3/TRBV12-4; D gene: NA; J gene: TRBJ1-1; CDR3 DNA: TGTGCCAGCATCTCAGGGATTCTAAACACTGAAGCTTTCTTT; CDR3 protein: CASISGILNTEAFF
clone size: many; V gene: TRBV6-1; D gene: TRBD1; J gene: TRBJ2-2; CDR3 DNA: TGTGCCAGCAGTACCGGGACAGACACCGGGGAGCTGTTTTTT; CDR3 protein: CASSTGTDTGELFF
clone size: many; V gene: TRBV12-3/TRBV12-4; D gene: TRBD1; J gene: TRBJ1-5; CDR3 DNA: TGTGCCAGCAGTCCCGGACAGGGCCGGAATCAGCCCCAGCATTTT; CDR3 protein: CASSPGQGRNQPQHF
clone size: many; V gene: TRBV30; D gene: NA; J gene: TRBJ2-2; CDR3 DNA: TGTGCCTGGAGCCAAGGTGATAGGGGTCGGAACACCGGGGAGCTGTTTTTT; CDR3 protein: CAWSQGDRGRNTGELFF
clone size: many; V gene: TRBV7-2; D gene: TRBD2; J gene: TRBJ2-7; CDR3 DNA: TGTGCCAGCAGCTTAGCGGGGGGAACCGGACTAGCGGGAGCCTACGAGCAGTACTTC; CDR3 protein: CASSLAGGTGLAGAYEQYF
clone size: once; V gene: TRBV20-1; D gene: TRBD2; J gene: TRBJ2-3; CDR3 DNA: TGCAGTGCTAGTACTCGGACTAGCGGGAGGTTAGATACGCAGTATTTT; CDR3 protein: CSASTRTSGRLDTQYF
clone size: many; V gene: TRBV11-2; D gene: NA; J gene: TRBJ1-6; CDR3 DNA: TGTGCCAGCAGCTTAGAAGTGGCAGGTCCTAATTCACCCCTCCACTTT; CDR3 protein: CASSLEVAGPNSPLHF